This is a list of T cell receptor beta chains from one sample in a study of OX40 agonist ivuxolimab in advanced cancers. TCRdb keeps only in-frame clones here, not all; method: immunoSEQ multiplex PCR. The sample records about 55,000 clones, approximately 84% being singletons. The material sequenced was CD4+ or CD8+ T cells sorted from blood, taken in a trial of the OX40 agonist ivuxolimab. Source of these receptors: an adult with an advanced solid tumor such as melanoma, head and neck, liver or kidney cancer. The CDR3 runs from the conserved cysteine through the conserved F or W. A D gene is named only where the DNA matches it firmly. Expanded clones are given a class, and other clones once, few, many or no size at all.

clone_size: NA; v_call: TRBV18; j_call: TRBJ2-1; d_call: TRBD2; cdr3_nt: TGTGCCAGCTCACCACAGACTAGCGGTTCCAATGAGCAGTTCTTC; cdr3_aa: CASSPQTSGSNEQFF
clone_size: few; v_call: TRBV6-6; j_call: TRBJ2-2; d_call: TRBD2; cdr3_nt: TGTGCCAGCATCGGACTAGCGGGAGTCCGCACCGGGGAGCTGTTTTTT; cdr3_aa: CASIGLAGVRTGELFF
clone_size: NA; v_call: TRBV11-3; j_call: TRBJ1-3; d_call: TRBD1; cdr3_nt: TGTGCCAGCAGCCCCGGGACAGCTCAGGGAAACACCATATATTTT; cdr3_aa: CASSPGTAQGNTIYF
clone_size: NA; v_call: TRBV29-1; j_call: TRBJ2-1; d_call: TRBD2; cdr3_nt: TGCAGCGTAATGGTCGGTCAGACTAGCGGAACCGAGGGGCCCTACAATGAGCAGTTCTTC; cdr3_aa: CSVMVGQTSGTEGPYNEQFF
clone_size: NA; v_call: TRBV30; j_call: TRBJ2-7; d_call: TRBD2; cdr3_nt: TGTGCCTGTACGGGACTAGCGGGAGTATTGGAGCAGTACTTC; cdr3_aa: CACTGLAGVLEQYF
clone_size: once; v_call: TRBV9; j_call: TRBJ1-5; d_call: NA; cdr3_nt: TGTGCCAGCAGTCCGGGAGGTGGCGGACTCAATCAGCCCCAGCATTTT; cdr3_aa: CASSPGGGGLNQPQHF
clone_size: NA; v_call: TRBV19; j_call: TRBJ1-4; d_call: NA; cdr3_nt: TGTGCCAGTAGTAATTCTTACGAAAAACTGTTTTTT; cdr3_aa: CASSNSYEKLFF
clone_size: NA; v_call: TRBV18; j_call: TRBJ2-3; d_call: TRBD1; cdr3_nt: TGTGCCAGCTCACCAGGACAGGGCGTGACAGATACGCAGTATTTT; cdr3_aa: CASSPGQGVTDTQYF
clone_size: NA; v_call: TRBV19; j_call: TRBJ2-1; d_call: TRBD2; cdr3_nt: TGTGCCAGTAGTATTAGCGGGAGGAGCTCCTACAATGAGCAGTTCTTC; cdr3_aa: CASSISGRSSYNEQFF
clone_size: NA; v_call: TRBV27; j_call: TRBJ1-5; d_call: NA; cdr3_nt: TGTGCCAGCAGTTTAACACAGACTAGCAATCAGCCCCAGCATTTT; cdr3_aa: CASSLTQTSNQPQHF
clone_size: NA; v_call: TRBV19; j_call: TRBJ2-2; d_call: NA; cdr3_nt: TGTGCCAGTAGTATCCACTTTGCAGGGCCCGGGGAGCTGTTTTTT; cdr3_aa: CASSIHFAGPGELFF
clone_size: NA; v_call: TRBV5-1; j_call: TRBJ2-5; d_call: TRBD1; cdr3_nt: TGCGCCAGCAGCGAGGGACAGCAAGAGACCCAGTACTTC; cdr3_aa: CASSEGQQETQYF
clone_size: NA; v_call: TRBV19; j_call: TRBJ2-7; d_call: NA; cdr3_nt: TGTGCCAGTAGTATAGGTAACAGCTACGAGCAGTACTTC; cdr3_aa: CASSIGNSYEQYF
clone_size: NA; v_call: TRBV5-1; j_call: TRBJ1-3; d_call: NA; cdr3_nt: TGCGCCAGCAGCCCGGGGTGGGGAAACACCATATATTTT; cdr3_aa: CASSPGWGNTIYF
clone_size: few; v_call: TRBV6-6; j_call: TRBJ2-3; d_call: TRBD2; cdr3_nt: TGTGCCAGCAGTCCCGGGACTAGGAGCACAGATACGCAGTATTTT; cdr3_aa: CASSPGTRSTDTQYF
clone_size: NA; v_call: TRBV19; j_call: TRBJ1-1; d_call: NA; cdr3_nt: TGTGCCAGTAGTATAATGAGGACAAGGATTCGAGACACTGAAGCTTTCTTT; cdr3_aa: CASSIMRTRIRDTEAFF
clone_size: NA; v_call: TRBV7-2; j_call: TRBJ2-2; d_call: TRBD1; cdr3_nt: TGTGCCAGCACCTTTGGTGACAGGGCCACCGGGGAGCTGTTTTTT; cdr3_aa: CASTFGDRATGELFF
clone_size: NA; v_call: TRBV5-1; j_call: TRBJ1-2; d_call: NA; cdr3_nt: TGCGCCAGCCGAAACCCCGACGTCGTGAGTGGCTACACCTTC; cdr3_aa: CASRNPDVVSGYTF
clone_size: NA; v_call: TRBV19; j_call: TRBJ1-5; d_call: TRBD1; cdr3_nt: TGTGCCAGTAGTACAGACAGGGGGCTAGGGCCCCAGCATTTT; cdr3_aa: CASSTDRGLGPQHF
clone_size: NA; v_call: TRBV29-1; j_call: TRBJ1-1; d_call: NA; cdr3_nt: TGCAGCGTTGACTGGGGTGGCACTGAAGCTTTCTTT; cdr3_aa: CSVDWGGTEAFF
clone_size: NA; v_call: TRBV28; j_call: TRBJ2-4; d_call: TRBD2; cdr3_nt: TGTGCCAGCAATGATAGCGGGACCTTAGCCAAAAACATTCAGTACTTC; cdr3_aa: CASNDSGTLAKNIQYF
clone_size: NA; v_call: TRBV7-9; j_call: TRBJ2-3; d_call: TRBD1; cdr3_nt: TGTGCCAGCAGCCCCCGGGACAGGGTCACAGATACGCAGTATTTT; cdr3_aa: CASSPRDRVTDTQYF
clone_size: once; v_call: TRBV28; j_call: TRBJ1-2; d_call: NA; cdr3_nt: TGTGCCAGCAGTCGAGGACCTTATGGCTACACCTTC; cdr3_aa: CASSRGPYGYTF
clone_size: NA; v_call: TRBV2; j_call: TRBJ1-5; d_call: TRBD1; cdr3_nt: TGTGCCAGCACGGGACAGGGAATCGGCAATCAGCCCCAGCATTTT; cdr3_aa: CASTGQGIGNQPQHF
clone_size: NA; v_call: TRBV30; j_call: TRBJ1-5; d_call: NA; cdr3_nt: TGTGCCTGGAGTCCCCTGTCAGGGTTAGGGAGTCAGCCCCAGCATTTT; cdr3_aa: CAWSPLSGLGSQPQHF
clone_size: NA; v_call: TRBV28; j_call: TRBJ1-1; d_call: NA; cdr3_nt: TGTGCCAGCAGTTTATACATGAGAGGGACTGAAGCTTTCTTT; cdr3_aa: CASSLYMRGTEAFF
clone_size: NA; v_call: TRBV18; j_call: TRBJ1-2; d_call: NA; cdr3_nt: TGTGCCAGCTCACCCGACAAGCATGGCTACACCTTC; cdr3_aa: CASSPDKHGYTF
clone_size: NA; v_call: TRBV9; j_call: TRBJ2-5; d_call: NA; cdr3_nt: TGTGCCAGCAGCGTAGCGGGGTATGCAGGGGAGACCCAGTACTTC; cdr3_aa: CASSVAGYAGETQYF
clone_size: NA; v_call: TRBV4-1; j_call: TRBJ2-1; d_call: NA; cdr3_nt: TGCGCCAGCAGCCTAGTATCCACTAATAGCATAAATGAGCAGTTCTTC; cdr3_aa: CASSLVSTNSINEQFF
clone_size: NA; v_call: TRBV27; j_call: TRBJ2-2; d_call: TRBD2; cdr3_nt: TGTGCCAGCAGTTCCCCCGAAATAGCGGGGTGGACCGGGGAGCTGTTTTTT; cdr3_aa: CASSSPEIAGWTGELFF
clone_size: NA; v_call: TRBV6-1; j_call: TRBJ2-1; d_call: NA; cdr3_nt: TGTGCCAGCAGGACTCTAGAGAGCTCCTACAATGAGCAGTTCTTC; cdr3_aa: CASRTLESSYNEQFF
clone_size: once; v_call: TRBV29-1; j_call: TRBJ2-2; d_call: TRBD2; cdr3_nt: TGCAGCGTCTACAGGACTAGCAAAAACACCGGGGAGCTGTTTTTT; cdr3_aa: CSVYRTSKNTGELFF
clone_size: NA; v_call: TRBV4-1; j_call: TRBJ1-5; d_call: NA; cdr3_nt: TGCGCCAGCAGCCAAGTGAAGGGTACGCAGCCCCAGCATTTT; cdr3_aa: CASSQVKGTQPQHF
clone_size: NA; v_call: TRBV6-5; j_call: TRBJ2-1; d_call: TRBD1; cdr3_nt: TGTGCCAGCAGTTACTCCCCGGGACAGGGCTACAATGAGCAGTTCTTC; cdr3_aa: CASSYSPGQGYNEQFF
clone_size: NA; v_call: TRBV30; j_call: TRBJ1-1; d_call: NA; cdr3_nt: TGTGCCCGGAGTAAGGGAGGGGGCACTGAAGCTTTCTTT; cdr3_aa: CARSKGGGTEAFF
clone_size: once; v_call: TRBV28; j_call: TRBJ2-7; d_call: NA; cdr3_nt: TGTGCCAGCAGTTTCGGACAGCCCTACGAGCAGTACTTC; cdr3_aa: CASSFGQPYEQYF
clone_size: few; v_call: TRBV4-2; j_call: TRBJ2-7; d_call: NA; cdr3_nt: TGTGCCAGCAGCCATGTGGAGTCGGACGAGCAGTACTTC; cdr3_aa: CASSHVESDEQYF
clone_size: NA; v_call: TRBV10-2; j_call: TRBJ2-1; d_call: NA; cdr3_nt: TGCGCCAGCAGCGATGCCCGCCCCAATGAGCAGTTCTTC; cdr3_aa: CASSDARPNEQFF
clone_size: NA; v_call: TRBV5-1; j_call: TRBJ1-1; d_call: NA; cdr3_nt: TGCGCCAGCAGCCCGCGGGACGGTATGAAATCTTTCTTT; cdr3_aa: CASSPRDGMKSFF
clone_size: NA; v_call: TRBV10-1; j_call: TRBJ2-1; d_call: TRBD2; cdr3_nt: TGCGCCAGCAGCCTTGGACTAGCGGGACCCCCAAGCTCCTACAATGAGCAGTTCTTC; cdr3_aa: CASSLGLAGPPSSYNEQFF
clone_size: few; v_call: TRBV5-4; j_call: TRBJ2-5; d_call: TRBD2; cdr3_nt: TGTGCCAGCAGCAGCCTCGCTAGCGGGAGGAACCAAGAGACCCAGTACTTC; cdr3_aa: CASSSLASGRNQETQYF
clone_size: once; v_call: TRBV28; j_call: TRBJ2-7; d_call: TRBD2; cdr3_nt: TGTGCCAGCAGTTGGTTAAGCGGGATTTACTACGAGCAGTACTTC; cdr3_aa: CASSWLSGIYYEQYF
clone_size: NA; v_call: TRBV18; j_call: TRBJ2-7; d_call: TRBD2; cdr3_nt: TGTGCCAGCTCACAACGACTAGCGGGAGGGATCCACGAGCAGTACTTC; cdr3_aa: CASSQRLAGGIHEQYF
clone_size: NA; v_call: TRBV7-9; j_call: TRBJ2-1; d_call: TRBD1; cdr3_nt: TGTGCCAGCAGCGCCCGGAGACAGGGCGAAGGGAATGAGCAGTTCTTC; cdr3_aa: CASSARRQGEGNEQFF